The present entry profiles one T cell receptor beta chain with its context. Its specificity is unknown. The CDR3 covers 16 residues. Trimming cost V 2 bases and J 4 bases; bases outside gene matches: 8. Germline CDR1 MDHEN, CDR2 SYDVKM. The data stem from a study of cytomegalovirus exposure and HLA in healthy donors. As for the study in general: Across some 400 genotyped donors, 81% landed in the Caucasian-associated ancestry cluster. Study-wide points: Rarity characterized most TCR sequences, yet some public TCRs appeared in many donors. The authors later found TCR association rates varying by HLA locus, with DRB1 most and HLA-C fewest. Earlier analysis looked at TCR beta V segments, and most were productive about 90% or about 30% of the time.

A multiplex PCR was run with 60 Vbeta primers and 13 Jbeta primers. Assay: immunoSEQ multiplex PCR; the TCRdb copy retains only in-frame clones and omits some. The profile covers about 130,000 clones, with approximately 80% appearing a single time and approximately 1.2% taken by the ten largest. The genes are TRBV28 and TRBJ2-1, with TRBD2 identical over 7 bases. Sequencing was done on a sample of PBMCs. This TCR was recovered from a man aged 50-59 years in good health and CMV-seronegative. CDR3 sequence reads: CASSLAPSGGYNEQFF. CDR3 in DNA: TGTGCCAGCAGTTTAGCCCCGTCGGGAGGATACAATGAGCAGTTCTTC.